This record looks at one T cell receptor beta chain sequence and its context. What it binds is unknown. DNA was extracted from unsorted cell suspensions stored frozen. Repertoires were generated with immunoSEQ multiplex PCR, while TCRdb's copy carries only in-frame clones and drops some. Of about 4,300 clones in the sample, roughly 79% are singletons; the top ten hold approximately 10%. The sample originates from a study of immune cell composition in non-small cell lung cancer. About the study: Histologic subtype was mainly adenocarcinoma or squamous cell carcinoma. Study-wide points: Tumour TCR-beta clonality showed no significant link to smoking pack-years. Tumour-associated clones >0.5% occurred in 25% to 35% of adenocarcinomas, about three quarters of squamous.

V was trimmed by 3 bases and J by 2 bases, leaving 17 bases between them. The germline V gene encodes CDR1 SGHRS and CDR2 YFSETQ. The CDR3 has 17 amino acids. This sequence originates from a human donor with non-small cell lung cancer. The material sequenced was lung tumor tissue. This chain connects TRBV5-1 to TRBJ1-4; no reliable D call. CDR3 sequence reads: CASSYRSAGGTNEKLFF. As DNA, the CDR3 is TGCGCCAGCAGCTACAGAAGCGCAGGAGGGACTAATGAAAAACTGTTTTTT.